This T cell receptor beta chain derives from a study of T cell responses to AZD1222 COVID-19 vaccine. Trimming at V came to 5 bases and at J to 7 bases, leaving 7 bases not matched to a gene. Germline CDR1 and CDR2: SGHTA and FQGNSA. The CDR3 covers 15 residues. TCRdb's copy holds only in-frame clones and misses some; the assay was immunoSEQ multiplex PCR. This repertoire shows 90,000 to 100,000 clones, around nine tenths found once; its top ten account for under 8.5%. Points from the study as a whole: Among the donors, most were white British and more were female, and clonal diversity was possibly underestimated. Compared with day 0, the breadth and depth of the Spike-specific TCR repertoire rose significantly after two doses of AZD1222. Across the whole spike, CD4 TCRs peaked at regions 160-218 and 743-854. Baseline serostatus was positive in only a handful of AZD1222 recipients.

In regard to this clone: Its antigen is undetermined.

The chain joins TRBV7-2 to TRBJ2-1, with 11 bases lining up with TRBD2. This receptor was obtained from an adult in good health. Source: peripheral blood, taken on day 0 of AZD1222 vaccination. In DNA form, the CDR3 reads TGTGCCAGCAGCCCCAATAGCGGGGGGGGTAATGAGCAGTTCTTC. This gives the protein CASSPNSGGGNEQFF. The whole variable domain, remainder taken from reference TRBV7-2 and TRBJ2-1, is GAGVSQSPSNKVTEKGKDVELRCDPISGHTALYWYRQSLGQGLEFLIYFQGNSAPDKSGLPSDRFSAERTGGSVSTLTIQRTQQEDSAVYLCASSPNSGGGNEQFFGPGTRLTVL.